This T cell receptor (beta chain) appears in the sequencing data of a study of T cell responses to AZD1222 COVID-19 vaccine. At the level of the study: Second-dose groups at about 4 or about 12 weeks were pooled. Findings and caveats of the study: Repertoires were obtained only post-peak T cell response. Nearly half of unique spike-specific TCRs reportedly avoided B.1.351 and B.1.1.7 mutated regions.

Per the germline V gene, CDR1 is SGHAT and CDR2 is FQNNGV. The V end was cut by 5 bases, the J end by 3 bases, with 20 bases between. The CDR3 spans 16 residues. In regard to this clone: Its antigen is as yet unknown.

Sequencing used immunoSEQ multiplex PCR; TCRdb keeps in-frame clones, though not all of them. Here the sample spans about 110,000 clones, under 90% being singletons. The sample consisted of peripheral blood, taken on day 0 of AZD1222 vaccination. The receptor was isolated from an adult in good health. V and J are TRBV11-2 and TRBJ2-7, with TRBD2 as a possible D gene (5 bases). CDR3 in DNA: TGTGCCAGCAGCCCGGTGGTGGGTAGCGAGATCTACGAGCAGTACTTC. Protein sequence: CASSPVVGSEIYEQYF.